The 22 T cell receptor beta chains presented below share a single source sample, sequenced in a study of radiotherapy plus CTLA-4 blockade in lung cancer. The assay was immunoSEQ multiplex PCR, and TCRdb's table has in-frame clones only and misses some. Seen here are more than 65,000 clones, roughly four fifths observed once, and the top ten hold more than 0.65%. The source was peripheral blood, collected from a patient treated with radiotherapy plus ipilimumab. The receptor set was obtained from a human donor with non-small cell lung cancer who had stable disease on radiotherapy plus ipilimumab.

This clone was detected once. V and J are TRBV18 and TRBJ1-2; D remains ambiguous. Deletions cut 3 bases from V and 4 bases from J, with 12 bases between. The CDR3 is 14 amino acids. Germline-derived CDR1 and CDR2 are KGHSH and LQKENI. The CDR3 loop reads CASSPVAGPYGYTF. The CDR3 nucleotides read TGTGCCAGCTCACCGGTGGCTGGCCCCTATGGCTACACCTTC.

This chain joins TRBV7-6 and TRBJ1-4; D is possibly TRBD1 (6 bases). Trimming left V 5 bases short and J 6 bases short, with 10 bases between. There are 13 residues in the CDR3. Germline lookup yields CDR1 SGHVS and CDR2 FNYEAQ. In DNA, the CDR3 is TGTGCCAGCAGCGGGGGGCGGGATGAAAAACTGTTTTTT. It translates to CASSGGRDEKLFF.

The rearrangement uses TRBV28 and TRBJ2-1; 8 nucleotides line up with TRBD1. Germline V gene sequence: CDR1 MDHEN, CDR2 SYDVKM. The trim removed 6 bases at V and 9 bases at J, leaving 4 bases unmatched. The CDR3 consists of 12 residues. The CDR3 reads CASRLTGGEQFF. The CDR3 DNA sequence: TGTGCCAGCAGACTAACAGGGGGTGAGCAGTTCTTC.

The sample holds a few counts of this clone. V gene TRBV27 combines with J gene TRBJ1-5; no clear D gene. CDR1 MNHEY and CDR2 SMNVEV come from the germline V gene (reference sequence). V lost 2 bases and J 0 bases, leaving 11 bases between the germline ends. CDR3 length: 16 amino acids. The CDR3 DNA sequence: TGTGCCAGCAGTTTACAGGCCCCCTATAGCAATCAGCCCCAGCATTTT. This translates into CASSLQAPYSNQPQHF.

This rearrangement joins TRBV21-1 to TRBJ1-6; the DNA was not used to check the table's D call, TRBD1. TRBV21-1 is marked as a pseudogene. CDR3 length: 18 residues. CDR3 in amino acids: CASSKAGTGSSYNSPLHF. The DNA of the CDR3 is TGTGCCAGCAGCAAAGCCGGGACAGGGAGCTCCTATAATTCACCCCTCCACTTT.

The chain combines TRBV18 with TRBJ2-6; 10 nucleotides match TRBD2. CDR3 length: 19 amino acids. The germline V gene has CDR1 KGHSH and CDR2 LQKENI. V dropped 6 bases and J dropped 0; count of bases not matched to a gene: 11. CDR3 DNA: TGTGCCAGCTCCTCTAGCGGGGGCCGGGTGAGCTCTGGGGCCAACGTCCTGACTTTC. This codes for CASSSSGGRVSSGANVLTF.

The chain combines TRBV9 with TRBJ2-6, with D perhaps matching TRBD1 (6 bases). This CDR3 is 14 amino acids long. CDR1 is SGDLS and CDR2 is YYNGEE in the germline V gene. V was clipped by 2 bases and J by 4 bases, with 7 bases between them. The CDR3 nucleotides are TGTGCCAGCAGCGTCGGGACAGGGGCCAACGTCCTGACTTTC. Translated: CASSVGTGANVLTF.

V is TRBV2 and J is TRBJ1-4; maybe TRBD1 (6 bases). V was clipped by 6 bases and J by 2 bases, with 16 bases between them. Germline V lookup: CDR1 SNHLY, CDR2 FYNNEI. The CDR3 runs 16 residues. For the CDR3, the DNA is TGTGCCAGCAGGAGCCGTCAGGGGTCGACTAATGAAAAACTGTTTTTT. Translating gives CASRSRQGSTNEKLFF.

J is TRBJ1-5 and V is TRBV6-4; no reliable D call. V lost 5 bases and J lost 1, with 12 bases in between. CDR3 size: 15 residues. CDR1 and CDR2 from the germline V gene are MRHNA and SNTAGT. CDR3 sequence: CASSQPVSSNQPQHF. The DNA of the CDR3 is TGTGCCAGCAGTCAGCCGGTATCAAGCAATCAGCCCCAGCATTTT.

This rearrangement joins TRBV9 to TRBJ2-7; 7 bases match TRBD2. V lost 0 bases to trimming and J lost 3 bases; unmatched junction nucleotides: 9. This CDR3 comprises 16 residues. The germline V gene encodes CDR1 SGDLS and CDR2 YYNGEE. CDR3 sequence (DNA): TGTGCCAGCAGCGTAGGGAGGGGAGGGACCGACTACGAGCAGTACTTC. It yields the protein CASSVGRGGTDYEQYF.

This CDR3 reads CASSLVGSYEQYF. The CDR3 DNA sequence: TGCGCCAGCAGCTTGGTGGGGTCCTACGAGCAGTACTTC. V gene TRBV5-1 combines with J gene TRBJ2-7; the D is unclear. V lost 0 bases and J 1 base, leaving 5 bases between the germline ends. The germline gives CDR1 SGHRS, CDR2 YFSETQ. The CDR3 runs to 13 residues.

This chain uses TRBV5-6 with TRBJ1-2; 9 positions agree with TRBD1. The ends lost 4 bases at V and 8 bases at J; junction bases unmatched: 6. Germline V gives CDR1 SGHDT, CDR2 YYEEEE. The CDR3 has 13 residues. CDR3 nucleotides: TGTGCCAGCAGCCCACAGGGGGCCATGGGCTACACCTTC. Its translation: CASSPQGAMGYTF.

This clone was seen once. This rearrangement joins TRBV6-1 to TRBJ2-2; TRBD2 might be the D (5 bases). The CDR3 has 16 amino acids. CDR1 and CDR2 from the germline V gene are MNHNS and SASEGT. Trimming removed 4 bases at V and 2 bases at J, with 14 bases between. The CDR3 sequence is CASSGSRTLNTGELFF. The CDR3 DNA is TGTGCCAGCAGTGGGTCCAGGACTCTTAACACCGGGGAGCTGTTTTTT.

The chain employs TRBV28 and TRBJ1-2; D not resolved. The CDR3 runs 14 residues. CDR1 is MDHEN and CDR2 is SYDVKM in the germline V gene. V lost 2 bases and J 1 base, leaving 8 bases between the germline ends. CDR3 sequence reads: CASSLRGINYGYTF. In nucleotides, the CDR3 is TGTGCCAGCAGTTTACGTGGAATTAACTATGGCTACACCTTC.

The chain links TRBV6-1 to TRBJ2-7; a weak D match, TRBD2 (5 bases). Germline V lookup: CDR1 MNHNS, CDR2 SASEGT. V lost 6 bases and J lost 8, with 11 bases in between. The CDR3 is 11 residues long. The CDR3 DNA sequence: TGTGCCAGCAGCCCGGGGAATAAGCAGTACTTC. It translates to CASSPGNKQYF.

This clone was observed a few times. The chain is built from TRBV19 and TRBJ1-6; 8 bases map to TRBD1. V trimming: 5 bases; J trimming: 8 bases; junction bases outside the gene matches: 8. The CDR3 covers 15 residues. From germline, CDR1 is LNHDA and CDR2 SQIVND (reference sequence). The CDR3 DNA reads TGTGCCAGTAGTCTACGGACAGGGCGAGATTCACCCCTCCACTTT. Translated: CASSLRTGRDSPLHF.

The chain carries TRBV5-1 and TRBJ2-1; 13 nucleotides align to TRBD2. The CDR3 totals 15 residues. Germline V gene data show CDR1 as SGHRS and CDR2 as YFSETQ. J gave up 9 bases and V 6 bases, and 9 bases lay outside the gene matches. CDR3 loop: CASKTTSGRAFEQFF. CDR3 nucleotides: TGCGCCAGCAAAACCACTAGCGGGAGGGCCTTTGAGCAGTTCTTC.

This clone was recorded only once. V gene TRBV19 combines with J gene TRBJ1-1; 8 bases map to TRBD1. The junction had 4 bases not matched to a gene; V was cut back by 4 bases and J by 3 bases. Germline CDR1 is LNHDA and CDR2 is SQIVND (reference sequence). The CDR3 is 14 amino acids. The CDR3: CASSTQGAYTEAFF. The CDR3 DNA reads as TGTGCCAGTAGTACCCAGGGGGCCTACACTGAAGCTTTCTTT.

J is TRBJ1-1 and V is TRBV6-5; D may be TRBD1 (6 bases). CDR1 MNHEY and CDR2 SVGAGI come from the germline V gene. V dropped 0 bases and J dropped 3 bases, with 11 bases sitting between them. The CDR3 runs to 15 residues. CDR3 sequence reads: CASSYSGQFHTEAFF. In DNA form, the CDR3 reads TGTGCCAGCAGTTACTCGGGACAATTTCACACTGAAGCTTTCTTT.

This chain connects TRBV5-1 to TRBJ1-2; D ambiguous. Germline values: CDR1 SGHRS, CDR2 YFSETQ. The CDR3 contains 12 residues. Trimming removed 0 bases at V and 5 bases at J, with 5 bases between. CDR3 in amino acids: CASSLEGYGYTF. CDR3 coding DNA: TGCGCCAGCAGCTTGGAGGGTTATGGCTACACCTTC.

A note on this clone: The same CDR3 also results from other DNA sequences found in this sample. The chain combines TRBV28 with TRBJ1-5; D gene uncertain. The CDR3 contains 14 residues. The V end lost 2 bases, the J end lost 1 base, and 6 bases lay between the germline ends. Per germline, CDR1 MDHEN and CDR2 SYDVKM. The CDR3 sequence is CASSLGESNQPQHF. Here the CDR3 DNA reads TGTGCCAGCAGTTTAGGGGAGAGCAATCAGCCCCAGCATTTT.

DNA of the CDR3: TGCGCCAGCAGCTTGCCTAGCGACTCCTACAATGAGCAGTTCTTC. This codes for CASSLPSDSYNEQFF. The chain links TRBV5-1 to TRBJ2-1, with D maybe TRBD2 (6 bases). CDR1 is SGHRS, CDR2 YFSETQ, per germline. With 1 base removed from V and 0 bases from J, the gap between germline ends came to 8 bases. The CDR3 runs 15 residues.